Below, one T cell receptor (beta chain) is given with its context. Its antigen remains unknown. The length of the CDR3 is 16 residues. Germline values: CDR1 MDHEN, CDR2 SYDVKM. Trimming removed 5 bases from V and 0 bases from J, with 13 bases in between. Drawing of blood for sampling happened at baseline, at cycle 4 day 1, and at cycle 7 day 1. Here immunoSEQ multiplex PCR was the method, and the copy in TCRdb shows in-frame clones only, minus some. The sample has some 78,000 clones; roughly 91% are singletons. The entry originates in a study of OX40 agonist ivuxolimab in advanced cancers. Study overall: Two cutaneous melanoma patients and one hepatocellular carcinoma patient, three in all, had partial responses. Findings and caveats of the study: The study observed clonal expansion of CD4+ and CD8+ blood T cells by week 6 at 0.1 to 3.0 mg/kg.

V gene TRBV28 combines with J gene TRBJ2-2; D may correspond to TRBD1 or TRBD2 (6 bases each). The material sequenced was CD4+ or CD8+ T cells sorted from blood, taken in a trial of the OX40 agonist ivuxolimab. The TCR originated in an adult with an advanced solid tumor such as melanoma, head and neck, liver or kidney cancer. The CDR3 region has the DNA TGTGCCAGCAGTCCTCGCGGGACATCGAACACCGGGGAGCTGTTTTTT. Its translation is CASSPRGTSNTGELFF. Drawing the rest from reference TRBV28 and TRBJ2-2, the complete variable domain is DVKVTQSSRYLVKRTGEKVFLECVQDMDHENMFWYRQDPGLGLRLIYFSYDVKMKEKGDIPEGYSVSREKKERFSLILESASTNQTSMYLCASSPRGTSNTGELFFGEGSRLTVL.